Below, 5 T cell receptor beta chains from the same sample are listed, as sequenced in a study of human T cells and chemical hapten exposure. Specified time point: patch test 2, 6 weeks after DPC sensitization. Treatment here: therapeutic diphenylcyclopropenone sensitization with weekly scalp DPC. TCRdb recomputed calls from the RACE reads with MiXCR, one row per CDR3 protein. The repertoire includes 65,000 to 95,000 distinct CDR3 sequences, 6.6% of them detected once, and around 1.3% sits in the top ten. Specimen: whole blood, collected in connection with sensitization to the hapten diphenylcyclopropenone (DPC). The source is a woman aged 25 to 45 with alopecia areata. Some clones in this sample may be carry-over from other donors' samples.

This clonotype has a count of ten or more. This chain uses TRBV6-1 with TRBJ2-2; D is tentatively TRBD1 or TRBD2 (5 bases each). CDR1 and CDR2 (germline): MNHNS, SASEGT. V dropped 6 bases and J dropped 0 bases, with 11 bases sitting between them. The CDR3 is 15 amino acids. The chain's CDR3 is CASRTGTANTGELFF. In DNA form, the CDR3 reads TGTGCCAGCAGGACCGGGACCGCGAACACCGGGGAGCTGTTTTTT.

The sample holds many counts of this clonotype. This chain joins TRBV20-1 and TRBJ2-1; D unclear. Between the trimmed V and J ends, which lost 0 bases and 4 bases, there was a span of 16 bases. The V gene's germline CDR1 is DFQATT and CDR2 SNEGSKA (reference sequence). This CDR3 comprises 16 residues. For the CDR3, the DNA is TGCAGTGCTAGAGACCCACTTTCTAACCATTACAATGAGCAGTTCTTC. Translated, it gives CSARDPLSNHYNEQFF.

This clonotype was seen only a few times. The CDR3 loop reads CASSPGPSPYEQYF. DNA for the CDR3: TGTGCCAGCAGTCCTGGACCGAGTCCCTACGAGCAGTACTTC. The chain carries TRBV6-5 and TRBJ2-7; D uncertain. Germline lookup yields CDR1 MNHEY and CDR2 SVGAGI. This CDR3 comprises 14 residues. Deletions cut 5 bases from V and 2 bases from J, with 13 bases between.

This clonotype has a count of ten or more. The J gene is TRBJ2-1, the V gene TRBV6-5; D is uncertain. Trimming stripped 5 bases from V and 5 bases from J, with 16 bases between. The CDR3 length is 15 residues. The V gene's germline CDR1 is MNHEY and CDR2 SVGAGI. CDR3 in amino acids: CASSTTLSGHNEQFF. DNA of the CDR3: TGTGCCAGCAGTACCACACTATCTGGTCACAATGAGCAGTTCTTC.

This clonotype was seen a few times. V gene TRBV29-1 combines with J gene TRBJ1-3; D may be TRBD1 (5 bases). Trimming left V 6 bases short and J 6 bases short, with 15 bases between. The CDR3 runs to 13 residues. The germline CDR1 and CDR2 sequences are SQVTM and ANQGSEA. The CDR3 coding sequence is TGCAGCGTCTCGCAGGGTCAGGCAAACACCATATATTTT. Translated, it gives CSVSQGQANTIYF.